The clone carrying this T cell receptor beta chain was recorded many times. The antigen is undetermined. For Graves' hyperthyroidism to be stable, ophthalmopathy could not progress within 18 months. An approximately 10 ml volume of fresh peripheral blood provided the PBMCs. Looked up from germline, CDR1 is LNHNV and CDR2 is YYDKDF (reference sequence). With V trimmed by 3 bases and J by 3 bases, 7 bases remained unmatched. This CDR3 is built from 15 residues. The record originates from a study of T cells in Graves' hyperthyroidism and ophthalmopathy. Study information: At the time of initial diagnosis and before any treatment, peripheral blood was collected. Study results and caveats: In the blood, most expanded thyroid clonotypes above 0.001 appeared as well.

TCR beta CDR3 regions were amplified from RNA transcripts. RT-PCR in the first round (using the HTBI primer set) targeted the TCR CDR3. One entry per CDR3 protein, called by TCRdb with MiXCR from the multiplex PCR reads. The sample carries 350,000 to 400,000 distinct CDR3 sequences, about 16% recorded once. The genes are TRBV15 and TRBJ2-7, with 8 bases lining up with TRBD1. The sequencing sample was made of blood. The sequence came from a woman aged 30 to 39 with Graves' hyperthyroidism. The CDR3 sequence is CATSSFQQGGYEQYF. The CDR3 DNA reads as TGTGCCACCAGCAGTTTTCAACAGGGGGGCTACGAGCAGTACTTC.